This TCR beta chain stems from a study of T cell responses to AZD1222 COVID-19 vaccine. The method was immunoSEQ multiplex PCR; TCRdb's version includes in-frame clones alone and lacks a portion of them. Found here are approximately 150,000 clones, less than 95% of them singletons; the top ten hold 2.5% to 3%. The receptor was derived from an adult in good health. Material: peripheral blood, obtained on day 0 of AZD1222 vaccination.

The DNA of the CDR3 is TGTGCCAGCGGACCCCAGGGACGGGCCAATTCACCCCTCCACTTT. It yields the protein CASGPQGRANSPLHF. The chain recombines TRBV7-9 with TRBJ1-6; D possibly corresponds to TRBD1 (5 bases). Per germline, CDR1 SEHNR and CDR2 FQNEAQ (reference sequence). The V gene lost 8 bases and the J gene lost 7 bases, with 18 bases spanning the gap. The CDR3 totals 15 residues.